A single sample gave rise to the 22 T cell receptor beta chains below, sequenced in a study of blood T cells in healthy people across ages. Sample-barcoded 5' priming and a J-beta primer mix drove a second PCR of roughly 6 to 12 cycles. MiXCR, run by TCRdb on the 5' RACE reads, gives a single entry per CDR3 protein. The sample records around 1.5 million distinct CDR3 sequences, around 39% being singletons. The specimen sequenced was blood. The receptors derive from a woman aged 18 to 35 in good health.

In its sample, this clonotype was seen a few times. The J gene is TRBJ2-1, the V gene TRBV5-1, with 11 bases that match TRBD2. The germline CDR1 and CDR2 sequences are SGHRS and YFSETQ. This CDR3 is 15 amino acids long. J was trimmed by 5 bases and V by 2 bases; bases with no gene match: 3. The CDR3 DNA reads TGCGCCAGCAGCTTCTCTAGCGGGGGGCACAATGAGCAGTTCTTC. This encodes CASSFSSGGHNEQFF. Looking up the rest from reference TRBV5-1 and TRBJ2-1 gives the full variable domain: KAGVTQTPRYLIKTRGQQVTLSCSPISGHRSVSWYQQTPGQGLQFLFEYFSETQRNKGNFPGRFSGRQFSNSRSEMNVSTLELGDSALYLCASSFSSGGHNEQFFGPGTRLTVL.

The gene calls are TRBV24-1 and TRBJ2-1; either TRBD1 or TRBD2 may fit D (5 bases each). V was pared by 8 bases and J by 8 bases, with 18 bases between. CDR1 KGHDR and CDR2 SFDVKD come from the germline V gene. This CDR3 is 14 amino acids long. The CDR3 DNA reads TGTGCCACCATAGCAGGGAGAAATGGAGATGAGCAGTTCTTC. Translation gives CATIAGRNGDEQFF.

The V and J genes are TRBV15 and TRBJ1-2; D might be TRBD1 (5 bases). The V gene's germline CDR1 is LNHNV and CDR2 YYDKDF (reference sequence). The CDR3 length is 15 residues. Trimming shortened V by 4 bases and J by 5 bases, and 17 bases separated the two germline ends. The CDR3 DNA is TGTGCCACCAGCACAAGATCCGGACAAGGATATGGCTACACCTTC. Amino acid sequence: CATSTRSGQGYGYTF.

The rearrangement uses TRBV6-2 or TRBV6-3 and TRBJ2-7; 8 positions match TRBD1. Losses at the gene ends were 7 bases for V and 4 bases for J; bases not matched to a gene: 9. The CDR3 runs 14 residues. Germline V gene sequence: CDR1 MNHEY, CDR2 SVGEGT. In DNA, the CDR3 is TGTGCCAGCAAATTGGGGACAGGATCGTACGAGCAGTACTTC. Its protein product is CASKLGTGSYEQYF.

This sequence joins TRBV10-3 and TRBJ2-1; possibly TRBD2 for D (7 bases). The germline CDR1 and CDR2 sequences are ENHRY and SYGVKD. Trimming left V 6 bases short and J 9 bases short, with 18 bases between. CDR3 size: 14 residues. This chain's CDR3 is CAISRGDKRGEQFF. The DNA of the CDR3 is TGTGCCATCAGCCGGGGGGACAAAAGGGGTGAGCAGTTCTTC.

J is TRBJ2-3 and V is TRBV6-1; 12 bases line up with TRBD1. Per the germline V gene, CDR1 is MNHNS and CDR2 is SASEGT. This CDR3 has 16 residues. With V trimmed by 2 bases and J by 3 bases, 3 bases remained unmatched. CDR3 protein: CASSERDRGLTDTQYF. The CDR3 nucleotides read TGTGCCAGCAGTGAACGGGACAGGGGGCTAACAGATACGCAGTATTTT.

The rearrangement joins TRBV27 to TRBJ2-7; tentative D call: TRBD1 (6 bases). Trimming stripped 5 bases from V and 4 bases from J, with 12 bases between. Germline V gives CDR1 MNHEY, CDR2 SMNVEV (reference sequence). This CDR3 spans 13 amino acids. CDR3 coding DNA: TGTGCCAGCAGTCCCTCACAGGGTTACGAGCAGTACTTC. Translated: CASSPSQGYEQYF.

This chain connects TRBV7-2 to TRBJ2-1; D ambiguous. Looked up from germline, CDR1 is SGHTA and CDR2 is FQGNSA. This CDR3 contains 13 residues. V dropped 2 bases and J dropped 6 bases, with 8 bases sitting between them. The CDR3 is CASSLSEINEQFF. The DNA of the CDR3 is TGTGCCAGCAGCTTATCGGAAATCAATGAGCAGTTCTTC.

A few counts support this clonotype. The rearrangement joins TRBV20-1 to TRBJ1-2; 7 bases fit TRBD1. The V and J ends lost 4 bases and 4 bases, in that order; junction bases with no gene match: 12. The germline V gene encodes CDR1 DFQATT and CDR2 SNEGSKA (reference sequence). The CDR3 totals 15 residues. The CDR3 DNA reads as TGCAGTGCTATCCAACAGGACAGGAACCTCTATGGCTACACCTTC. Amino acids: CSAIQQDRNLYGYTF.

The table lists this clonotype with a few counts. The rearrangement joins TRBV10-3 to TRBJ2-1; no clear D. Trimming took off 4 bases at V and 5 bases at J, with 12 bases between the two ends. Germline assignment: CDR1 ENHRY and CDR2 SYGVKD. The CDR3 spans 14 residues. In DNA form, the CDR3 reads TGTGCCATCAGTGTGGACGGAAGGGACAATGAGCAGTTCTTC. It codes for CAISVDGRDNEQFF.

This chain connects TRBV20-1 to TRBJ2-3; 11 bases match TRBD2. Germline V gene lookup returns CDR1 DFQATT and CDR2 SNEGSKA (reference sequence). The ends lost 3 bases at V and 2 bases at J; junction bases unmatched: 4. The CDR3 sequence is 15 residues long. In DNA form, the CDR3 reads TGCAGTGCTAGGCGGACTAGCGGGTTCACAGATACGCAGTATTTT. Translated, it gives CSARRTSGFTDTQYF.

The chain employs TRBV4-2 and TRBJ2-7; a weak D match, TRBD2 (6 bases). The J call is in doubt because the DNA end fits TRBJ2-5 better. CDR1 LGHNA and CDR2 YNFKEQ come from the germline V gene. The CDR3 consists of 18 residues. The CDR3 DNA reads TGTGCCAGCAGCCAAGGTGGCTTCTCGGGGGATACCGCGCGGACCCAGTACTTC. Protein sequence: CASSQGGFSGDTARTQYF.

A remark on this clonotype: Compared with germline, one end of the junction differs, possibly owing to a read error. This chain links TRBV4-1 with TRBJ2-5, with TRBD2 matching 12 bases. Germline assignment: CDR1 MGHRA and CDR2 YSYEKL. The CDR3 has 16 residues. CDR3 in amino acids: CASSQGLAGFQETQYF. The CDR3 region has the DNA TGCGCCAGCAGTCAAGGACTAGCGGGGTTCCAAGAGACCCAGTACTTC.

The chain has TRBV3-1 and TRBJ2-3; 9 bases line up with TRBD2. From germline, CDR1 is LGHDT and CDR2 YNNKEL (reference sequence). The CDR3 extends over 17 amino acids. V lost 6 bases, J lost 2 bases, and 12 bases stayed unmatched. The CDR3 DNA reads TGTGCCAGCAGTCCCGACGCGGGGGGGCCTTACACAGATACGCAGTATTTT. This translates into CASSPDAGGPYTDTQYF.

The table lists this clonotype with many counts. V gene TRBV27 combines with J gene TRBJ2-1; 9 bases align to TRBD1. The CDR3 spans 13 residues. V dropped 6 bases and J dropped 3; count of bases not matched to a gene: 0. From germline, CDR1 is MNHEY and CDR2 SMNVEV (reference sequence). The CDR3 protein is CASRGQGYNEQFF. In nucleotides, the CDR3 is TGTGCCAGCAGGGGACAGGGCTACAATGAGCAGTTCTTC.

The chain is built from TRBV9 and TRBJ1-4; 11 bases agree with TRBD1. The CDR3 extends over 15 amino acids. J gave up 7 bases and V 2 bases, and 4 bases lay outside the gene matches. CDR1 is SGDLS and CDR2 is YYNGEE in the germline V gene. CDR3 sequence reads: CASSVGGQGAEKLFF. CDR3 DNA sequence: TGTGCCAGCAGCGTGGGAGGACAGGGGGCTGAAAAACTGTTTTTT.

The chain carries TRBV28 and TRBJ2-5; TRBD1 matches 8 bases. The CDR3 extends over 15 amino acids. From germline, CDR1 is MDHEN and CDR2 SYDVKM. Trimming cost V 3 bases and J 5 bases; bases outside gene matches: 8. The CDR3 bases are TGTGCCAGCAGTTTTTGGACAGGGTTTGTCGAGACCCAGTACTTC. Amino acid sequence: CASSFWTGFVETQYF.

This clonotype has a single count. A junction end diverges from the germline sequence, so it may reflect a read error. This chain connects TRBV4-1 to TRBJ1-1; D is ambiguous. The CDR3 loop spans 15 amino acids. The V gene's germline CDR1 is MGHRA and CDR2 YSYEKL. Here the CDR3 reads CAGSQVRAANTEAFF. CDR3 in DNA: TGCGCCGGCAGCCAAGTGAGGGCGGCAAACACTGAAGCTTTCTTT.

The V and J genes are TRBV20-1 and TRBJ2-3, with D tentatively TRBD2 (7 bases). Trimming took 0 bases from V and 5 from J, leaving 15 bases between them. This CDR3 is built from 15 residues. Germline V gene sequence: CDR1 DFQATT, CDR2 SNEGSKA (reference sequence). CDR3 DNA: TGCAGTGCTAGAGAAGGAGGCGGGGGCCTAGATACGCAGTATTTT. This sequence encodes CSAREGGGGLDTQYF.

V and J are TRBV27 and TRBJ2-1; TRBD1 is a possible D gene (6 bases). The J call may be mistaken, given a closer DNA end match to TRBJ2-7. CDR3 length equals 18 residues. Germline lookup yields CDR1 MNHEY and CDR2 SMNVEV (reference sequence). Here the CDR3 DNA reads TGTGCCAGCAGCCCTCAGGGGACCGTGTTAAGCTCCTACAATGAGCAGTACTTC. It is translated as CASSPQGTVLSSYNEQYF.

This sequence joins TRBV4-1 and TRBJ1-2; D uncertain. From germline, CDR1 is MGHRA and CDR2 YSYEKL. The CDR3 length is 16 residues. The germline V and J ends were trimmed by 4 bases and 5 bases, with 20 bases remaining between them. CDR3 region: CASSPSTERLGYGYTF. The CDR3 DNA reads as TGCGCCAGCAGCCCGTCTACGGAGCGTCTGGGGTATGGCTACACCTTC.

J is TRBJ1-5 and V is TRBV2; D call uncertain. The CDR3 is 13 amino acids. Germline-derived CDR1 and CDR2 are SNHLY and FYNNEI. The ends were cut back, 6 bases at V and 3 bases at J, with 9 bases in the middle. Here the CDR3 DNA reads TGTGCCAGCAGGGAGAGCCCCAATCAGCCCCAGCATTTT. Protein sequence: CASRESPNQPQHF.